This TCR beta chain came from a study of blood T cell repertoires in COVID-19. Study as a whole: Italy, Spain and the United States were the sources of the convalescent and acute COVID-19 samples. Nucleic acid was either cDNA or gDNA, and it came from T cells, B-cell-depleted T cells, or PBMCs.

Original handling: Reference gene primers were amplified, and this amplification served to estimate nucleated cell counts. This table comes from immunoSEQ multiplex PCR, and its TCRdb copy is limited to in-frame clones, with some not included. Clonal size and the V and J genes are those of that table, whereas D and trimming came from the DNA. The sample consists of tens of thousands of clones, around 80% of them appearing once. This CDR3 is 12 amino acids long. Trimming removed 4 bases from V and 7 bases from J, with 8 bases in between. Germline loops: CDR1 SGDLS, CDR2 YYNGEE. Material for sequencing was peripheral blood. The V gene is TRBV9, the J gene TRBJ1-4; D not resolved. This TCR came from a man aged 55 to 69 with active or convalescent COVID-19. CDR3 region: CASSLSGEKLFF. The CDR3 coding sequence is TGTGCCAGCAGCCTTTCCGGTGAAAAACTGTTTTTT.